The entry that follows covers one T cell receptor (beta chain) sequence. Its antigen is unknown. Recipients boosted at about 4 weeks or about 12 weeks are pooled. This specimen belongs to a study of T cell responses to AZD1222 COVID-19 vaccine. Study-wide results and caveats: Unmutated variant regions are reportedly targeted by nearly half of spike-specific TCRs. Donors in the cohort were predominantly white British and more often female, and clonal diversity was possibly underestimated. Repertoire collection took place solely once the T cell response had peaked.

The germline V gene has CDR1 SGHTS and CDR2 YDEGEE. With 0 bases removed from V and 4 bases from J, the gap between germline ends came to 13 bases. The length of the CDR3 is 15 residues. Clones were sequenced by immunoSEQ multiplex PCR, and TCRdb holds only the in-frame ones, with some missing. The table records around 200,000 clones, 85% to 95% of them present only once. The chain recombines TRBV5-8 with TRBJ1-2, with D tentatively TRBD1 (6 bases). Here the sequenced sample was peripheral blood, taken 28 days after the second AZD1222 dose. The TCR originated in an adult who received the AZD1222 COVID-19 vaccine. CDR3 amino acids: CASSLGQAAGYGYTF. As DNA, the CDR3 is TGTGCCAGCAGCTTGGGACAGGCGGCGGGCTATGGCTACACCTTC.